The source of this T cell receptor (beta chain) is a study of blood T cell repertoires in COVID-19. Original processing methods: Researchers report that nucleated cell counts were estimated from reference gene primer amplification. The table came from immunoSEQ multiplex PCR; TCRdb's copy has only in-frame clones and leaves some out. D and trimming were read from the DNA, whereas the V and J calls and clone size are those reported in that table. This sample has about 260,000 clones, with about nine tenths found just once. Source material: peripheral blood. This clonotype originated in a man in his 60s who had recovered from COVID-19.

For the CDR3, the DNA is TGTGCCAGCAGCGGTGCGGCAGGGGGCAGGACAGATACGCAGTATTTT. It encodes CASSGAAGGRTDTQYF. V gene TRBV9 combines with J gene TRBJ2-3; 8 bases are shared with TRBD1. Germline V gene lookup returns CDR1 SGDLS and CDR2 YYNGEE. V lost 3 bases to trimming and J lost 3 bases; unmatched junction nucleotides: 9. This CDR3 contains 16 residues.